Listed below are T cell receptor beta chains from one sample, sequenced in a study of blood T cell repertoires in COVID-19. The repertoire was sequenced with immunoSEQ multiplex PCR; TCRdb's copy has only in-frame clones and lacks some. The repertoire holds a few hundred thousand clones, with 88% as singletons. Specimen: PBMCs or T cells enriched from blood (not recorded which). The source is a woman aged 50 to 60 who had recovered from COVID-19. The CDR3 runs from the conserved cysteine through the conserved F or W. Clone size is shown for a subset of rows, as once, few, many or a class of expanded clone.

j_call v_call clone_size cdr3_aa
TRBJ1-2 TRBV11-2 NA CASSLGDRNPNYGYTF
TRBJ2-5 TRBV5-5 NA CASSLWGSFPQETQYF
TRBJ1-1 TRBV27 NA CASSSSLLSGGGAFF
TRBJ2-7 TRBV5-1 NA CASSSPGYEQYF
TRBJ1-2 TRBV2 NA CASSPNQGARLGGYTF
TRBJ1-1 TRBV7-9 NA CASSLQGVTEAFF
TRBJ1-6 TRBV7-3 NA CASSQGQGNSPLHF
TRBJ1-4 TRBV5-1 NA CASSLDFLDQGDEKLFF
TRBJ1-2 TRBV6-1 NA CASSDSLVATNYGYTF
TRBJ2-7 TRBV7-9 NA CASSTQTQRTSGRGDEQYF
TRBJ2-1 TRBV18 NA CASSPSGGNSYNEQFF
TRBJ1-2 TRBV15 NA CATSRDPVYRGHGYTF
TRBJ1-2 TRBV28 NA CASTIQGAYFGYTF
TRBJ1-5 TRBV28 NA CASSTGTDNSNQPQHF
TRBJ2-3 TRBV3-1/TRBV3-2 NA CASSQVPTGVVEVHF
TRBJ1-1 TRBV7-2 NA CASSKQGNTEAFF
TRBJ1-1 TRBV10-1 few CASSRTPEAQAFF
TRBJ1-5 TRBV28 NA CASSRGGREQPQHF
TRBJ1-1 TRBV7-3 NA CASSLIGTGQGRGKGTEAFF
TRBJ1-5 TRBV27 NA CASSLLGGSNQPQHF
TRBJ2-1 TRBV28 NA CASSRGTVSSYEQFF
TRBJ1-2 TRBV19 NA CASSSPGVWYGYTF
TRBJ2-3 TRBV5-5 NA CASSKDSLPTDTQYF
TRBJ2-3 TRBV20-1 NA CSASVTDTQYF
TRBJ2-2 TRBV12-3/TRBV12-4 NA CASSSFRELFF
TRBJ2-1 TRBV18 NA CASSPFTVSSYNEQFF
TRBJ2-3 TRBV29-1 NA CSVESSGGPADTQYF
TRBJ2-1 TRBV27 NA CASSSGTSGTNEQFF
TRBJ2-7 TRBV2 NA CASSEASGITYEQYF
TRBJ2-1 TRBV25-1 NA CASKWREYNEQFF
TRBJ1-1 TRBV19 NA CASSTGQGRLNTEAFF
TRBJ2-7 TRBV28 NA CASRLGLREQYF